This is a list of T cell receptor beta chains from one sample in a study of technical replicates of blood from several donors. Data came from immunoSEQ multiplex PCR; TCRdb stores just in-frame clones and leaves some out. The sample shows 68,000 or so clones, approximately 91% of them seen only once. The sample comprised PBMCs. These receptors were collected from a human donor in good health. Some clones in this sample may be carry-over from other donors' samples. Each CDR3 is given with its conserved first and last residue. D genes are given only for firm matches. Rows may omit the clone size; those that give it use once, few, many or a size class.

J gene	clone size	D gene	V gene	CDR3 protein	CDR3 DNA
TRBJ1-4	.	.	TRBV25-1	CASSDAQTTNEKLFF	TGTGCCAGCAGTGATGCCCAGACAACTAATGAAAAACTGTTTTTT
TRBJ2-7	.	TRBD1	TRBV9	CASSKSTGTAFREQYF	TGTGCCAGCAGCAAATCGACCGGGACAGCATTTCGTGAGCAGTACTTC
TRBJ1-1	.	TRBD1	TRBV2	CASIQGDEAFF	TGTGCCAGCATACAGGGGGATGAAGCTTTCTTT
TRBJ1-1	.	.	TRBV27	CASREVGRNTEAFF	TGTGCCAGCAGGGAAGTAGGGAGGAACACTGAAGCTTTCTTT
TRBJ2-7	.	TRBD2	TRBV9	CASSPGTSGALYEQYF	TGTGCCAGCAGCCCCGGGACTAGCGGGGCCCTCTACGAGCAGTACTTC
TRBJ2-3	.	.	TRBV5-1	CASSSGGGPDTQYF	TGCGCCAGCAGCTCAGGAGGAGGCCCAGATACGCAGTATTTT
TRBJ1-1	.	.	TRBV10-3	CAISEILGGSPEAFF	TGTGCCATCAGTGAGATTTTGGGAGGCTCGCCTGAAGCTTTCTTT
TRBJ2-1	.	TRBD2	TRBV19	CASPLPRDSGRAWSYNEQFF	TGTGCCAGTCCTTTACCCCGGGACAGCGGGAGGGCCTGGTCCTACAATGAGCAGTTCTTC
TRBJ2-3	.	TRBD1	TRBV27	CASSFYRRTGQGAPDTQYF	TGTGCCAGCAGTTTCTACCGACGAACGGGACAGGGGGCCCCAGATACGCAGTATTTT
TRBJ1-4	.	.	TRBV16	CAIKGATNEKLFF	TGTGCCATCAAGGGGGCAACTAATGAAAAACTGTTTTTT
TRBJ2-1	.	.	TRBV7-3	CASSLSGAYNEQFF	TGTGCCAGCAGCTTAAGCGGGGCCTACAATGAGCAGTTCTTC
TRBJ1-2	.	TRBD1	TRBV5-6	CASSLTTGNYGYTF	TGTGCCAGCAGCTTGACGACAGGGAACTATGGCTACACCTTC
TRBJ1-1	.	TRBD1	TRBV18	CASSPDRGHTEAFF	TGTGCCAGCTCACCCGACAGGGGGCACACTGAAGCTTTCTTT
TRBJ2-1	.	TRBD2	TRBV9	CASSAGGLASYNEQFF	TGTGCCAGCAGCGCCGGGGGACTAGCCTCCTACAATGAGCAGTTCTTC
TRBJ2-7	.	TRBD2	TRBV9	CASSLGTSAPYEQYF	TGTGCCAGCAGCCTGGGGACTAGCGCACCCTACGAGCAGTACTTC
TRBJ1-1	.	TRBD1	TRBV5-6	CASSSNRGLLTEAFF	TGTGCCAGCAGCTCCAACAGGGGGCTATTAACTGAAGCTTTCTTT
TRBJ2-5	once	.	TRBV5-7	CASSFTTRNGRLETQYF	TGTGCCAGCAGCTTCACCACGCGGAACGGAAGGTTAGAGACCCAGTACTTC
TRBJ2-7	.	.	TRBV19	CASSIANSPYEQYF	TGTGCCAGTAGTATAGCCAACAGTCCCTACGAGCAGTACTTC
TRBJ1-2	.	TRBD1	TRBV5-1	CASSSDRGGYGYTF	TGCGCCAGCAGCTCGGACAGGGGTGGCTATGGCTACACCTTC
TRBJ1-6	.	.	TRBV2	CASKDSSSPLHF	TGTGCCAGCAAGGACTCCAGTTCACCCCTCCACTTT
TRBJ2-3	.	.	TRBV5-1	CASSERPSSDTQYF	TGCGCCAGCAGCGAAAGGCCTAGTTCAGATACGCAGTATTTT
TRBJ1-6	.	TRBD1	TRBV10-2	CASSEHEGTVLSPLHF	TGCGCCAGCAGTGAGCATGAGGGGACAGTCTTATCACCCCTCCACTTT
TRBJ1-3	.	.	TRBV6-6	CASREKTAGIGNTIYF	TGTGCCAGCAGGGAAAAGACGGCAGGGATTGGAAACACCATATATTTT
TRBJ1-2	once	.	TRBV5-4	CASSLNTELSGGYTF	TGTGCCAGCAGCTTGAATACGGAGCTTTCGGGTGGCTACACCTTC
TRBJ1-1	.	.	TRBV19	CASSIGGRSTEAFF	TGTGCCAGTAGTATCGGGGGGCGGAGCACTGAAGCTTTCTTT
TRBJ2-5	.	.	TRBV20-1	CSLREGETQYF	TGCAGCCTCCGGGAAGGGGAGACCCAGTACTTC
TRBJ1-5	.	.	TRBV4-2	CASSQEGGKGSNQPQHF	TGTGCCAGCAGCCAAGAGGGGGGGAAGGGTAGCAATCAGCCCCAGCATTTT
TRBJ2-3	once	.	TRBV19	CASSITSLGHTLTDTQYF	TGTGCCAGTAGTATAACTAGCCTCGGGCACACACTTACAGATACGCAGTATTTT
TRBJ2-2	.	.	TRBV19	CASSIRLTGELFF	TGTGCCAGTAGCATACGGTTAACCGGGGAGCTGTTTTTT
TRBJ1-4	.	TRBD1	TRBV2	CASRDRHPMYPTNEKLFF	TGTGCCAGCCGGGACAGACACCCGATGTATCCAACTAATGAAAAACTGTTTTTT
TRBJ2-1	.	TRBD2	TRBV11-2	CASSRLAEANEQFF	TGTGCCAGCAGTAGACTAGCTGAGGCCAATGAGCAGTTCTTC
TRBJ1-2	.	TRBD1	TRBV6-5	CASSFRGSYGYTF	TGTGCCAGCAGTTTCAGGGGGAGCTATGGCTACACCTTC
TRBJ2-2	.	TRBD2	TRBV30	CAWSHGGRVRTGELFF	TGTGCCTGGAGCCATGGCGGGAGGGTACGGACCGGGGAGCTGTTTTTT
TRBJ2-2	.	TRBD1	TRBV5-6	CASSLKTGQSYTGELFF	TGTGCCAGCAGCTTGAAGACAGGGCAGTCGTACACCGGGGAGCTGTTTTTT
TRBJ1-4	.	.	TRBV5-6	CASSLYQGAQSLFF	TGTGCCAGCAGCTTGTATCAAGGGGCGCAGAGTCTGTTTTTT
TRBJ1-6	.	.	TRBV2	CASSGTHSPLHF	TGTGCCAGCAGCGGGACACATTCACCCCTCCACTTT
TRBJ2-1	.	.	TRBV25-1	CASSELASVDRQFF	TGTGCCAGCAGTGAACTGGCTAGCGTGGATCGGCAGTTCTTC